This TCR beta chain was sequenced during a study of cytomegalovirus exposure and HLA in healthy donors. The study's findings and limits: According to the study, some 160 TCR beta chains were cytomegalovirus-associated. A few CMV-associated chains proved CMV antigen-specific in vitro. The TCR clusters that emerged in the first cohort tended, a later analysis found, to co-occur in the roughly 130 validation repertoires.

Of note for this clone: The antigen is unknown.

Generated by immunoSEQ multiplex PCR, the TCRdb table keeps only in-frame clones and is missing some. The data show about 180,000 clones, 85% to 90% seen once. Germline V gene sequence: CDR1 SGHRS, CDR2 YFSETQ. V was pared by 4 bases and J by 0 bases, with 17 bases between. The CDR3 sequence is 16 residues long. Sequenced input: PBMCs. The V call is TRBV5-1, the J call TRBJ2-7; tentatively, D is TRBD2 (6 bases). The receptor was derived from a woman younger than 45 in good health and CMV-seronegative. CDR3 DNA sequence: TGCGCCAGCAGCCCTTCTGGGGGGAGTCCCTCCTACGAGCAGTACTTC. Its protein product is CASSPSGGSPSYEQYF.